This TCR gamma chain emerged from a study of intestinal T cells in coeliac disease. Within the sample, this clone is hyperexpanded. Its antigen remains unknown. TRG repertoires were amplified with LymphoTrack primers from 150 to 200 ng of biopsy DNA. TCRdb reapplied CATT to the multiplex PCR reads. The sample lists 270 or so gamma-chain clones, about two thirds occurring once. Germline-derived CDR1 and CDR2 are VINAFY and YDVSNSKD. The CDR3 totals 12 residues. V shed 10 bases, J shed 5 bases, and the junction held 11 bases outside the gene matches. For each case, the template was genomic DNA from ten roughly 5-µm formalin-fixed paraffin-embedded scrolls. Study-wide results and caveats: PCR duplicates were indistinguishable from repeated CDR3 amino acid sequences. Leave-one-out accuracy for TRG clustering was reportedly approximately 85%, training about 94%. Some TCR sequences were likely missing due to degraded FFPE-derived DNA.

This receptor was obtained from a human donor who served as a control with a normal duodenal biopsy, not a healthy volunteer. J is TRGJ1 or TRGJ2 and V is TRGV5. Material: a duodenal biopsy. CDR3 nucleotides: TGTGCCACATCGGGGGGGGATTATAAGAAACTCTTT. It yields the protein CATSGGDYKKLF.